The T cell receptor (beta chain) described here comes from a study of T cell clonality in common variable immunodeficiency. Study-level points and caveats: In common variable immunodeficiency, TCR beta chains reportedly carried fewer deletions and N-nucleotide insertions.

Comments on this clone: Its antigen remains unknown. The sequence runs out 3 residues before the end of the CDR3; the remainder is reconstructed from the germline J gene.

CDR1 is SGHTA and CDR2 is FQGNSA in the germline V gene. This CDR3 spans 15 amino acids. Trimming shortened V by 5 bases and J by 3 bases, and 14 bases separated the two germline ends. Equal genomic DNA amounts from CVID and control samples were sequenced. Assay used: immunoSEQ multiplex PCR; TCRdb lists only in-frame clones, some missing. Captured here are 8,500 to 13,000 clones, none seen once; the top ten comprise roughly 6.2%. This receptor was obtained from a human donor with common variable immunodeficiency. The V and J genes are TRBV7-2 and TRBJ2-1; D possibly corresponds to TRBD1 (6 bases). The material sequenced was peripheral blood mononuclear cells. The CDR3 reads CASSLTSDSYNEQFF. The CDR3 DNA, read in part, is TGTGCCAGCAGCCTTACTTCGGACAGCTACAATGAG.